The TCR beta chain under discussion was sequenced for a study of T cell responses to AZD1222 COVID-19 vaccine. This clone was picked up one time. Its antigen is currently unknown. The CDR3 length is 13 residues. With 6 bases removed from V and 1 base from J, the gap between germline ends came to 9 bases. Germline V lookup: CDR1 MNHEY, CDR2 SVGAGI. Sequencing was performed with immunoSEQ multiplex PCR; in TCRdb, only in-frame clones are kept and a portion is missing. The sample contains 120,000 to 150,000 clones, about 90% of which appear only once. Study results and limitations: Nearly half of spike-specific TCRs reportedly target unmutated variant regions.

The material was peripheral blood, obtained 28 days after the second dose of the MenACWY control vaccine. The TCR sequence derives from an adult who received the MenACWY meningococcal vaccine as a control. The gene calls are TRBV6-5 and TRBJ1-2, with TRBD1 as a possible D gene (5 bases). The CDR3 loop reads CASRPDSNYGYTF. CDR3 nucleotide sequence: TGTGCCAGCAGACCTGACAGTAACTATGGCTACACCTTC.